This T cell receptor (beta chain) comes out of a study of neoadjuvant nivolumab and ipilimumab in lung cancer. The protocol was immunoSEQ multiplex PCR, while the TCRdb copy is restricted to in-frame clones and leaves out a portion. The sample has some 20,000 clones, roughly 80% seen once. The CDR3 is 13 amino acids. Trimming pared 6 bases from V and 1 base from J, leaving 9 bases between. Germline V lookup: CDR1 MNHEY, CDR2 SVGAGI. This chain connects TRBV6-5 to TRBJ1-1; no clear D gene. Here the sequenced sample was tumor tissue, taken after neoadjuvant nivolumab, alone or with ipilimumab, at or shortly before surgery. The source of this sequence is an adult with non-small cell lung cancer. CDR3 loop: CASRLTGNTEAFF. The CDR3 region has the DNA TGTGCCAGCAGGTTGACGGGGAACACTGAAGCTTTCTTT.